This T cell receptor (beta chain) is from a study of brain metastases from non-small cell lung cancer. Note on this clone: Its antigen is not identified.

The assay was immunoSEQ multiplex PCR, and TCRdb's table has in-frame clones only and misses some. The table lists approximately 2,100 clones, over 75% of them singletons, with roughly 5% in the top ten. General study results and limits: Expanded T-cell clones appeared in approximately 60% of brain metastases over primaries. Compared with primary tumors, brain metastases showed less T-cell infiltration. TCR repertoires overlapped largely between brain metastases and matched primaries.

After removal of 5 bases from V and 5 bases from J, the junction contained 7 bases not matched to a gene. The V gene's germline CDR1 is MNHEY and CDR2 SMNVEV (reference sequence). This CDR3 has 15 residues. This receptor was obtained from a donor older than 35 with non-small cell lung cancer. Material: primary lung tumor tissue. The chain joins TRBV27 to TRBJ2-1, with 9 bases aligning to TRBD2. CDR3 coding DNA: TGTGCCAGCAGTCGACAGCGGGAGGTTCACAATGAGCAGTTCTTC. Protein: CASSRQREVHNEQFF.